The present T cell receptor beta chain was sequenced within a study of cytomegalovirus exposure and HLA in healthy donors. Overall study results and limits: Testing in vitro showed a few CMV-associated chains specific for CMV antigens. It was found in a later analysis that first-cohort TCR clusters tended to co-occur in the 95 to 150 validation repertoires.

The donors were members of the approximately 120-subject validation cohort (separate from the approximately 670-subject first cohort). Only in-frame clones appear in the TCRdb table, and some are missing; sequencing was by immunoSEQ multiplex PCR. The profile shows some 130,000 clones, roughly 87% of them singletons. This clone showed up just once. Its antigen remains unknown. Sequencing was performed on PBMCs. The TCR was taken from a woman between 18 and 30 years old in good health and CMV-seronegative.

This CDR3 is CASSLSGQGFFGYTF. CDR3 coding DNA: TGTGCCAGCAGTTTGTCCGGACAGGGCTTCTTTGGCTACACCTTC. The chain links TRBV27 to TRBJ1-2, with 8 bases identical to TRBD1. Germline CDR1 MNHEY, CDR2 SMNVEV (reference sequence). The J segment lost 7 bases and the V segment lost 3 bases, leaving 10 bases of the junction unmatched. CDR3 size: 15 residues.